The entry below describes one TCR beta chain. Its antigen remains unidentified. One end of the junction is discordant with germline, which a read error may explain. TCRbeta CDR3 regions were amplified from genomic DNA using the immunoSEQ Assay, a bias-controlled multiplex PCR. The original methods were these. Nucleated cell counts per sample were estimated from amplification of reference gene primers within the assay. To quantify the absolute abundance of each unique TCRbeta CDR3 rearrangement, sequence reads were collapsed and filtered. Productive Simpson clonality was computed per sample as the square root of Simpson's diversity index over productive rearrangements. TCRdb re-hosts the immuneACCESS table, in-frame sequences only. Its copies lack some clones; in the studies checked, an unresolved V gene accounts for under half of them, and the cause for the rest is not known. For V, J and clone size, that table is used; D and trimming come from the DNA. The sample table contains 350,000 to 450,000 clones; only one count was recorded for approximately 90% of them. The top ten constitute roughly 0.9% of the sample.

Participants in the prospective study were aged 18 to 89 years, lived in 20 to 30 United States geographic areas, and enrolled through a virtual design. In the prospective study, cohorts were assigned on the basis of participant-reported clinical history obtained from a screening survey and a study questionnaire. Exposed participants had been in contact, within 2 weeks of entering the study, with a person who had a PCR-confirmed or clinician-diagnosed case of COVID-19. In the prospective study, mobile phlebotomists collected whole blood, serum and a nasopharyngeal or oropharyngeal swab from each participant. Additional blood draws and questionnaires over an approximately 2-month period could optionally be provided by prospective study participants. Blood samples from the prospective study were shipped frozen or at room temperature prior to DNA extraction. This specimen belongs to a study of blood T cell repertoires in COVID-19 (TCRdb year 2020). Notes on the research overall: Collaborator samples came from the United States, Italy and Spain and covered acute and convalescent phases of COVID-19. The repertoires were released in a freely available public database meant as a resource for research on the immune response to SARS-CoV-2. The sample metadata nearly always contained a de-identified subject ID, COVID-19 status, age in years and sex. Samples came from the ongoing ImmuneRACE study (first 160 participants) plus 1,254 subjects from 6 global collaborators. The material from the prospective study consisted of cDNA or gDNA derived from T cells, B-cell-depleted T cells, or PBMCs. Where available, HLA class I and class II types were obtained from metadata supplied by the sample provider rather than from assay-based typing. Subjects who had been exposed to COVID-19, were actively infected with it, or had recovered from it provided the deeply sampled blood TCRbeta repertoires that made up the dataset.

Points the paper makes about the study in general: Clinical and demographic metadata were provided uncurated, with the amount varying by source and participant.

CDR1 and CDR2, looked up from the germline V gene (reference sequence), are SSHAT and FNYEAQ. The CDR3 has 15 amino acids, counting the end cysteine and phenylalanine. The read is trimmed to its CDR3 DNA, 45 bases read in frame from base 1. Sequenced input: PBMCs or T cells enriched from blood (not recorded which). Here the chain combines TRBV7-7 and TRBJ2-7; 10 bases in the junction line up with TRBD2. The sequence was obtained from a woman aged 40 to 55 who had been exposed to COVID-19. The sequenced DNA: TGTGCTAGCAGCTTAGGGGCTAGCGGGAGATACGAGCAGTACTTC. It codes for CASSLGASGRYEQYF.